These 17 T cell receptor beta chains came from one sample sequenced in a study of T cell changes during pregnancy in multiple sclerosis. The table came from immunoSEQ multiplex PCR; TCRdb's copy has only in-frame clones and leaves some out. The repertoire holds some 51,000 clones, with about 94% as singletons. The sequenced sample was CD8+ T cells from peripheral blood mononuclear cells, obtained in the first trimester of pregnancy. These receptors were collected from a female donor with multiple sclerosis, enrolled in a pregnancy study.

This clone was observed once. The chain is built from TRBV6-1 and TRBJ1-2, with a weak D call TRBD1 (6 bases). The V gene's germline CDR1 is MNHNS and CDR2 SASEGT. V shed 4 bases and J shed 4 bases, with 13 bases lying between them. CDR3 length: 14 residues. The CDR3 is CASSADRSSYGYTF. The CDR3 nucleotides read TGTGCCAGCAGTGCCGACAGGAGCTCCTATGGCTACACCTTC.

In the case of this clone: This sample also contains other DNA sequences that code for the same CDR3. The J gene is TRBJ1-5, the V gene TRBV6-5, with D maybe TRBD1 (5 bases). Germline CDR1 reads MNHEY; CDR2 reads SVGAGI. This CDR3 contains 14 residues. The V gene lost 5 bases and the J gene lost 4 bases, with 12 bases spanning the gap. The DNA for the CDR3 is TGTGCCAGCAGTCCAGGGCAGGGAAATCAGCCCCAGCATTTT. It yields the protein CASSPGQGNQPQHF.

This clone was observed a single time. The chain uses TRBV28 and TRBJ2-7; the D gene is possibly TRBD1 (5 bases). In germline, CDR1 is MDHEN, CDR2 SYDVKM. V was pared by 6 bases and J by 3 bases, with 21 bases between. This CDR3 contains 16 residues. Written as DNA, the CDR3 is TGTGCCAGCAGCCTCCGACAGTCTACCCCCTACTACGAGCAGTACTTC. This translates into CASSLRQSTPYYEQYF.

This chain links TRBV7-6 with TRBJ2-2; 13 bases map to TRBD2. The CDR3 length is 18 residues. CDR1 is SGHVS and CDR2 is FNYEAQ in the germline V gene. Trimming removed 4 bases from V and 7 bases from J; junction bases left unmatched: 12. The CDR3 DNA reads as TGTGCCAGCAGCTCCACTAGCGGGAGGGCCCTAAGGGGCGGGGAGCTGTTTTTT. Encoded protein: CASSSTSGRALRGGELFF. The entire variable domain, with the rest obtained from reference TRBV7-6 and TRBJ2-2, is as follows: GAGVSQSPRYKVTKRGQDVALRCDPISGHVSLYWYRQALGQGPEFLTYFNYEAQQDKSGLPNDRFSAERPEGSISTLTIQRTEQRDSAMYRCASSSTSGRALRGGELFFGEGSRLTVL.

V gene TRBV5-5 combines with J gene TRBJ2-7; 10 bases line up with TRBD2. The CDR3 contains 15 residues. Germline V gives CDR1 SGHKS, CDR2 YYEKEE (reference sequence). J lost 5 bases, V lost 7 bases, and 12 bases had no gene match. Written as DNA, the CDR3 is TGTGCCAGCGACAGGGGTCCTAGCGGGAGCAACGAGCAGTACTTC. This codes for CASDRGPSGSNEQYF.

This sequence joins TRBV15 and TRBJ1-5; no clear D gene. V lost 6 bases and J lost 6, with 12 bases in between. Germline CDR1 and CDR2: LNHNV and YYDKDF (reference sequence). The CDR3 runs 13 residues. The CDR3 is CATRAGPGQPQHF. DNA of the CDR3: TGTGCCACCAGGGCCGGCCCGGGTCAGCCCCAGCATTTT.

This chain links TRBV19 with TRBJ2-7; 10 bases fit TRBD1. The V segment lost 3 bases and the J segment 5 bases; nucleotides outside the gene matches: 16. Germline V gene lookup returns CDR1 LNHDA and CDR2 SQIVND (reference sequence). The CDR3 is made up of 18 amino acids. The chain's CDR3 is CASSIVGPGQGQKDEQYF. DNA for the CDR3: TGTGCCAGTAGTATCGTTGGTCCGGGACAGGGGCAGAAGGACGAGCAGTACTTC.

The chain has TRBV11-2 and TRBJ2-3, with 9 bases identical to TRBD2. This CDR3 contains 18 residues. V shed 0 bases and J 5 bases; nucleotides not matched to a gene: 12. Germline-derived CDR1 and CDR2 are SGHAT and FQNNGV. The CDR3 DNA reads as TGTGCCAGCAGCTTAGATCTGAGACTAGCGGCTGGGGGAGATACGCAGTATTTT. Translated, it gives CASSLDLRLAAGGDTQYF.

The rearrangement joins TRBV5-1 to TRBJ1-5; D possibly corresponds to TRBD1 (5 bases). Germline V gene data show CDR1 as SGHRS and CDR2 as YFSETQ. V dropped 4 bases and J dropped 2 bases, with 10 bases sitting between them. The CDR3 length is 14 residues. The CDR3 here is CASSMTVGNQPQHF. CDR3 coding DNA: TGCGCCAGCAGCATGACAGTGGGCAATCAGCCCCAGCATTTT. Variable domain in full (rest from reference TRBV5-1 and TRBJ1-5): KAGVTQTPRYLIKTRGQQVTLSCSPISGHRSVSWYQQTPGQGLQFLFEYFSETQRNKGNFPGRFSGRQFSNSRSEMNVSTLELGDSALYLCASSMTVGNQPQHFGDGTRLSIL.

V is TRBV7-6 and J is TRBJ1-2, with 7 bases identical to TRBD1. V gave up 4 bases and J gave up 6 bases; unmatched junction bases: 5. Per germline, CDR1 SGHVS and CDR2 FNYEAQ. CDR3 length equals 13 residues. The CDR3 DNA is TGTGCCAGCAGCTCGACAGGGTACGATGGCTACACCTTC. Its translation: CASSSTGYDGYTF.

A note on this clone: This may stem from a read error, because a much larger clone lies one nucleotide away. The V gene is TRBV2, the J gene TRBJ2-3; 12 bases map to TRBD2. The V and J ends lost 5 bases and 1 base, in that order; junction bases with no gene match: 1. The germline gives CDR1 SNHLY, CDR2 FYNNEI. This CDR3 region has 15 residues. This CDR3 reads CASSWTSGGTDTQYF. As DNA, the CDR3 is TGTGCCAGCAGTTGGACTAGCGGGGGCACAGATACGCAGTATTTT.

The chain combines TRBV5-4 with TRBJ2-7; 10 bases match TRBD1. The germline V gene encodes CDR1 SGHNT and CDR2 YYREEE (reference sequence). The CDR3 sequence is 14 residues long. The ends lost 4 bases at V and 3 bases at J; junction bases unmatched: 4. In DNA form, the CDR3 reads TGTGCCAGCAGCACTTGGACAGGGGGCTACGAGCAGTACTTC. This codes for CASSTWTGGYEQYF.

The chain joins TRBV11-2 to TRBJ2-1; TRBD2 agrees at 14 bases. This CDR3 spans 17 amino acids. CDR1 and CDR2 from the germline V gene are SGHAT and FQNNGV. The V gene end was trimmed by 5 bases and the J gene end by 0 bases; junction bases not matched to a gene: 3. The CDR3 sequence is CASSPGTSGSSYNEQFF. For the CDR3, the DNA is TGTGCCAGCAGCCCGGGGACTAGCGGGAGCTCCTACAATGAGCAGTTCTTC.

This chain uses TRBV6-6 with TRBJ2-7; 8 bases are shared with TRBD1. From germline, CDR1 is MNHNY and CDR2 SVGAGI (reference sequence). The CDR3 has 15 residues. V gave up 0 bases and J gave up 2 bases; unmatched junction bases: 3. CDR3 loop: CASSYSSDRAYEQYF. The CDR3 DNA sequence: TGTGCCAGCAGTTACTCGTCGGACAGGGCCTACGAGCAGTACTTC.

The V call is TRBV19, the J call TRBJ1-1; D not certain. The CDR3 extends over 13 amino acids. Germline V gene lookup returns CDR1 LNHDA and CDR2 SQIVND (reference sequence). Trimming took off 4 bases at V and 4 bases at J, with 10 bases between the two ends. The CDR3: CASSNGVSTEAFF. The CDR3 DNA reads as TGTGCCAGTAGTAACGGGGTGAGCACTGAAGCTTTCTTT.

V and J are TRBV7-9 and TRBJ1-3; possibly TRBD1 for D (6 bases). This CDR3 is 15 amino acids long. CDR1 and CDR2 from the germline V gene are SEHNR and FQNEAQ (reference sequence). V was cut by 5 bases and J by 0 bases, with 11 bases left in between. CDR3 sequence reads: CASSVVDSSGNTIYF. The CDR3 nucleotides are TGTGCCAGCAGCGTCGTGGACAGCTCTGGAAACACCATATATTTT.

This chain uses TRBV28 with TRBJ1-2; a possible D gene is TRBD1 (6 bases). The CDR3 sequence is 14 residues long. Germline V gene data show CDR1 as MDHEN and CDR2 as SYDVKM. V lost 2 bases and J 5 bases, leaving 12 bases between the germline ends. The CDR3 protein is CASSLAGAPYGYTF. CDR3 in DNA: TGTGCCAGCAGTTTAGCAGGGGCCCCTTATGGCTACACCTTC.